These 13 T cell receptor beta chains were all obtained from the same sample, sequenced in a study of regulatory T cells in long-lasting Graves disease. Time point defined: persistent/refractory GD, antithyroid drugs over 5 years with positive TRAb. PBMCs provided the RNA from which the TCR library was made. Arm-PCR of CDR3 regions and iRepertoire HTBI primers were the basis on which TCR beta libraries were built. TCRdb ran MiXCR on the multiplex PCR reads and lists one entry per CDR3 protein. The sample consists of a few hundred thousand distinct CDR3 sequences, 23% of them appearing once. The sequences come from peripheral blood mononuclear cells (PBMCs), collected when the disease was refractory, from a patient treated with antithyroid drugs. Receptor source: a female donor with Graves disease.

The V gene is TRBV5-1, the J gene TRBJ2-1; 11 bases map to TRBD2. The CDR3 is 14 residues long. Germline V gene data show CDR1 as SGHRS and CDR2 as YFSETQ. Germline trimming cut 3 bases from V and 9 bases from J; bases unmatched to any gene: 5. Here the CDR3 reads CASSSTSGSGEQFF. In DNA, the CDR3 is TGCGCCAGCAGCTCCACTAGCGGGAGCGGTGAGCAGTTCTTC.

This clonotype has at least ten counts. The rearrangement joins TRBV27 to TRBJ1-1; D remains ambiguous. This CDR3 has 10 amino acids. Between the trimmed V and J ends, which lost 9 bases and 6 bases, there was a span of 8 bases. The germline V gene has CDR1 MNHEY and CDR2 SMNVEV (reference sequence). CDR3 nucleotide sequence: TGTGCCAGTCAGGTCCCTGAAGCTTTCTTT. Protein sequence: CASQVPEAFF.

In this sample, this clonotype turned up many times. This chain connects TRBV19 to TRBJ2-2; 8 bases agree with TRBD1. V trimming: 6 bases; J trimming: 5 bases; junction bases outside the gene matches: 11. Germline V gene lookup returns CDR1 LNHDA and CDR2 SQIVND (reference sequence). This CDR3 is 16 amino acids long. The CDR3 is CASRRDRGGGTGELFF. As DNA, the CDR3 is TGTGCCAGTAGACGAGACAGGGGCGGAGGGACCGGGGAGCTGTTTTTT.

This chain joins TRBV7-2 and TRBJ2-5; D possibly corresponds to TRBD2 (6 bases). CDR1 SGHTA and CDR2 FQGNSA come from the germline V gene. The V end was cut by 1 base, the J end by 4 bases, with 16 bases between. CDR3 length: 16 residues. The CDR3: CASSLVGGTPRETQYF. DNA of the CDR3: TGTGCCAGCAGCTTAGTGGGCGGGACCCCCAGAGAGACCCAGTACTTC.

This clonotype came up a few times. This rearrangement joins TRBV20-1 to TRBJ2-7, with D possibly being TRBD1 (5 bases). The CDR3 consists of 15 residues. CDR1 and CDR2 from the germline V gene are DFQATT and SNEGSKA (reference sequence). Deletions cut 0 bases from V and 5 bases from J, with 17 bases between. The CDR3 bases are TGCAGTGCTAGAGATAGACAGCTTCCATCCCACGAGCAGTACTTC. Protein: CSARDRQLPSHEQYF.

This clonotype was seen a handful of times. The rearrangement links TRBV6-2 or TRBV6-3 to TRBJ1-5; 11 bases match TRBD1. With 5 bases clipped from V and 4 bases from J, the junction kept 4 bases outside the gene matches. The germline gives CDR1 MNHEY, CDR2 SVGEGT. This CDR3 is built from 15 residues. In nucleotides, the CDR3 is TGTGCCAGCAGTGTGGGGACAGGGGGTAATCAGCCCCAGCATTTT. It yields the protein CASSVGTGGNQPQHF.

The chain joins TRBV25-1 to TRBJ1-1; 12 nucleotides agree with TRBD1. Losses at the gene ends were 5 bases for V and 5 bases for J; bases not matched to a gene: 12. From germline, CDR1 is MGHDK and CDR2 SYGVNS. The CDR3 has 17 residues. CDR3 DNA: TGTGCCAGCAGTCCCGGGACAGGGGGCGCGCGGCGGACTGAAGCTTTCTTT. Translation: CASSPGTGGARRTEAFF.

This clonotype was counted between two and nine times. This sequence joins TRBV15 and TRBJ1-1; D call uncertain. CDR1 and CDR2 (germline): LNHNV, YYDKDF (reference sequence). Between the trimmed V and J ends, which lost 4 bases and 1 base, there was a span of 7 bases. There are 13 residues in the CDR3. In nucleotides, the CDR3 is TGTGCCACCAGCACGACGGAGAACACTGAAGCTTTCTTT. This gives the protein CATSTTENTEAFF.

This clonotype was counted ten times or more. This chain connects TRBV2 to TRBJ2-5; a weak D match, TRBD1 (5 bases). V lost 7 bases to trimming and J lost 5 bases, with 14 bases between them. The CDR3 covers 13 residues. The V gene's germline CDR1 is SNHLY and CDR2 FYNNEI. The CDR3 sequence is CASIAREKETQYF. The CDR3 coding sequence is TGTGCCAGCATAGCCAGGGAAAAGGAGACCCAGTACTTC.

This clonotype showed up just a few times. The chain recombines TRBV24-1 with TRBJ2-7; TRBD2 is a possible D gene (6 bases). CDR3 length: 16 amino acids. V was cut by 4 bases and J by 1 base, with 16 bases left in between. CDR1 is KGHDR, CDR2 SFDVKD, per germline. The DNA for the CDR3 is TGTGCCACCAGTGACCCCACGGCCGGGGGATCCTACGAGCAGTACTTC. Protein sequence: CATSDPTAGGSYEQYF.

This clonotype was picked up a small number of times. The chain employs TRBV7-2 and TRBJ2-5, with a tentative D call TRBD2 (7 bases). The CDR3 spans 16 residues. V was trimmed by 3 bases and J by 0 bases, leaving 14 bases between them. Germline CDR1 reads SGHTA; CDR2 reads FQGNSA. CDR3 sequence: CASSFRGAWYQETQYF. The DNA of the CDR3 is TGTGCCAGCAGCTTTCGGGGGGCTTGGTACCAAGAGACCCAGTACTTC.

The J gene is TRBJ1-4, the V gene TRBV12-3 or TRBV12-4; tentative D call: TRBD1 (5 bases). V was trimmed by 4 bases and J by 10 bases, leaving 19 bases between them. CDR3 length: 15 residues. CDR3 sequence reads: CASSYSNQGGRKLFF. DNA of the CDR3: TGTGCCAGCAGTTACTCGAACCAGGGCGGCAGAAAACTGTTTTTT.

This clonotype was recorded many times. The rearrangement joins TRBV20-1 to TRBJ2-5, with D perhaps matching TRBD1 (6 bases). The CDR3 consists of 15 residues. The germline V gene encodes CDR1 DFQATT and CDR2 SNEGSKA (reference sequence). Trimming left V 0 bases short and J 2 bases short, with 13 bases between. This CDR3 is CSARDKRGRQETQYF. The CDR3, as DNA: TGCAGTGCTAGAGATAAGAGGGGGAGACAAGAGACCCAGTACTTC.